This T cell receptor (beta chain) comes out of a study of shared clonotypes between healthy human individuals. In the study overall: The study used three CD4 naive, three CD4 memory, two CD8 naive and one CD8 memory plate per donor.

On this clone itself: Antigen unknown.

General study points: Researchers sampled only blood; tissue repertoires likely differ. What naive subsets generally showed was a larger estimated richness than memory subsets showed.

This CDR3 comprises 14 residues. CDR1 is SGHTA and CDR2 is FQGNSA in the germline V gene. The V end lost 1 base, the J end lost 5 bases, and 11 bases lay between the germline ends. Only in-frame clones appear in the TCRdb table, and some are missing; sequencing was by immunoSEQ multiplex PCR. There are about 2.3 million clones in the sample; 85% to 95% occur only once, and approximately 0.4% lies in the top ten. A split of CD4+ cells into CD45RA+ naive and CD45RA-negative memory subsets was performed. The rearrangement links TRBV7-2 to TRBJ2-5; the D gene is possibly TRBD2 (6 bases). Sequenced input: naive CD4+ T cells from PBMCs. Documented subset: CD45RA+ positively selected. This clonotype originated in a young man in good health. Some clones in this sample may be carry-over from other donors' samples. CDR3 amino acids: CASSLGLVRETQYF. The CDR3 DNA reads TGTGCCAGCAGCTTAGGACTAGTGAGGGAGACCCAGTACTTC.